Listed below are T cell receptor beta chains from one sample, sequenced in a study of human T cells and chemical hapten exposure. Via MiXCR, TCRdb re-called the RACE reads, giving one row per CDR3 protein. The data show approximately 50,000 distinct CDR3 sequences, 9.9% seen once. The sample consisted of whole blood, taken in connection with sensitization to the hapten diphenylcyclopropenone (DPC). These receptors originate from a woman in her thirties or forties with alopecia areata. Some clones in this sample may be carry-over from other donors' samples. Both conserved end residues are part of each CDR3. D genes are given only for firm matches. The size entry is marked missing in some rows and otherwise reads once, few, many or a size class.

d_gene,abundance,j_gene,v_gene,CDR3nt,CDR3aa
NA,many,TRBJ2-3,TRBV7-7,TGTGCCAGCAGCCCGTATGATGGAGATACGCAGTATTTT,CASSPYDGDTQYF
TRBD1,NA,TRBJ1-2,TRBV7-6,TGTGCCAGCAGCTTATCTAGACAGGGACTTAACTATGGCTACACCTTC,CASSLSRQGLNYGYTF
NA,once,TRBJ2-7,TRBV10-2,TGCGCCAGCAGTGAAAGACGGGGCCTGTACTACGAGCAGTACTTC,CASSERRGLYYEQYF
NA,NA,TRBJ2-2,TRBV7-6,TGTGCCAGCAGCTTAGAGGCCCACAGGGTGGACACCGGGGAGCTGTTTTTT,CASSLEAHRVDTGELFF
NA,many,TRBJ1-2,TRBV6-5,TGTGCCAGCAGTTACGGGGACCGGACGCCCTATGGCTACACCTTC,CASSYGDRTPYGYTF
NA,many,TRBJ2-3,TRBV6-4,TGTGCCAGCAGTGACCCGCGACTAGACGTAGGACGTAGCACAGATACGCAGTATTTT,CASSDPRLDVGRSTDTQYF
NA,many,TRBJ1-2,TRBV5-1,TGCGCCAGCAGCTTGTCGGCCGGGGGCAGCTATGGCTACACCTTC,CASSLSAGGSYGYTF
NA,NA,TRBJ1-2,TRBV19,TGTGCCAGTAGGAGCGGACGGGGCCTGGGGTATGGCTACACCTTC,CASRSGRGLGYGYTF
NA,many,TRBJ2-1,TRBV7-2,TGTGCCAGCAGCTACCCCCGAACCTACAATGAGCAGTTCTTC,CASSYPRTYNEQFF
TRBD2,NA,TRBJ2-3,TRBV12-3/TRBV12-4,TGTGCCAGCAGTCCGGGACTACAGGCGGATACGCAGTATTTT,CASSPGLQADTQYF
TRBD2,few,TRBJ2-5,TRBV6-2/TRBV6-3,TGTGCCAGCAGTTTGGCGACTAGCGGGGGTCAAGAGACCCAGTACTTC,CASSLATSGGQETQYF
TRBD2,many,TRBJ2-6,TRBV4-3,TGCGCCAGCAGCCAAGTTAAGCGGGGGACTTTCTCTGGGGCCAACGTCCTGACTTTC,CASSQVKRGTFSGANVLTF
NA,NA,TRBJ1-1,TRBV29-1,TGCAGCGCCGACGGTACTGAAGCTTTCTTT,CSADGTEAFF
NA,NA,TRBJ2-4,TRBV15,TGTGCCACCAGCAGGAAGGCGGGGTTAGCCAAAAACATTCAGTACTTC,CATSRKAGLAKNIQYF
TRBD1,many,TRBJ2-7,TRBV3-1,TGTGCCAGCCGGAAGGGGGCGGCCTACGAGCAGTACTTC,CASRKGAAYEQYF
TRBD2,many,TRBJ2-5,TRBV2,TGTGCCAGCAGTCTACGTCCGGGACTAGCGGGGGGTGCTCAAGAGACCCAGTACTTC,CASSLRPGLAGGAQETQYF
NA,many,TRBJ1-1,TRBV6-2/TRBV6-3,TGTGCCAGCAGCCTATCGGTCATGAACACTGAAGCTTTCTTT,CASSLSVMNTEAFF
NA,many,TRBJ2-2,TRBV24-1,TGTGCCACCAGTGATAACCGGGACGTCGGGGAGCTGTTTTTT,CATSDNRDVGELFF
NA,NA,TRBJ1-1,TRBV25-1,TGTGCCAGCAGTGAATATACCGGGGGCCAAAGGGGAGCTTTCTTT,CASSEYTGGQRGAFF
NA,few,TRBJ2-5,TRBV7-8,TGTGCCAGCAGCCCCTCCGTCATGCGGGGCCAAGAGACCCAGTACTTC,CASSPSVMRGQETQYF
TRBD1,many,TRBJ2-3,TRBV11-2,TGTGCCAGCAGAATTGGGACAGGGGAAACAGATACGCAGTATTTT,CASRIGTGETDTQYF
TRBD2,NA,TRBJ2-2,TRBV20-1,TGCAGTGCTAGAGCTTCGGGGGGTCCCCAGAACACCGGGGAGCTGTTTTTT,CSARASGGPQNTGELFF
NA,NA,TRBJ1-2,TRBV7-8,TGTGCCAGCAGCCCGGACAACACCTATGGCTACACCTTC,CASSPDNTYGYTF
TRBD1,few,TRBJ1-2,TRBV29-1,TGCAGCGTATTTACAGGGGGCGGCTATGGCTACACCTTC,CSVFTGGGYGYTF
NA,NA,TRBJ1-1,TRBV15,TGTGCCACCAGCAGAGGGAATTTGAACACTGAAGCTTTCTTT,CATSRGNLNTEAFF
TRBD1,NA,TRBJ2-7,TRBV19,TGTGCCAGTAGTACCGGGACAGGGCCCTACGAGCAGTACTTC,CASSTGTGPYEQYF
TRBD1,NA,TRBJ2-2,TRBV18,TGTGCCAGCTCACCACCAGGACAGGGTTCCGGGGAGCTGTTTTTT,CASSPPGQGSGELFF
TRBD1,many,TRBJ1-1,TRBV5-1,TGCGCCAGCAGCTTGGAAAAGGGGGCCACTGAAGCTTTCTTT,CASSLEKGATEAFF
TRBD1,many,TRBJ1-2,TRBV5-1,TGCGCCAGCAGCATATCCGGGACAGGGAACTATGGCTACACCTTC,CASSISGTGNYGYTF
TRBD1,few,TRBJ1-1,TRBV10-3,TGTGCCATCAGTCAAGGACAGGTTGGCACTGAAGCTTTCTTT,CAISQGQVGTEAFF
TRBD2,NA,TRBJ2-5,TRBV2,TGTGCCAGCCGGGACTACCTTTTAGAGACCCAGTACTTC,CASRDYLLETQYF
NA,NA,TRBJ1-6,TRBV14,TGTGCCAGCAGCACACAGGGTTCGCGTAATTCACCCCTCCACTTT,CASSTQGSRNSPLHF
NA,many,TRBJ2-2,TRBV6-1,TGTGCCAGCAGTGGGCAGGGTCCCGGGGAGCTGTTTTTT,CASSGQGPGELFF
TRBD2,NA,TRBJ2-7,TRBV20-1,TGCAGTGCTAGAGTTAAGGTTAGCGGGGGCCACGAGCAGTACTTC,CSARVKVSGGHEQYF
NA,NA,TRBJ1-1,TRBV2,TGTGCGGAAGGGGGGGCTTTCTTT,CAEGGAFF
NA,many,TRBJ2-6,TRBV29-1,TGCAGCGTTGGGGCTCCCAACGTCCTGACTTTC,CSVGAPNVLTF
NA,NA,TRBJ2-1,TRBV12-3/TRBV12-4,TGTGCCAGCACTCCCGGGGGCAATGAGCAGTTCTTC,CASTPGGNEQFF
NA,NA,TRBJ2-7,TRBV5-5,TGTGCCAGCACCCCTTCAACGAGCTTATGGTACGAGCAGTACTTC,CASTPSTSLWYEQYF
TRBD1,many,TRBJ1-3,TRBV3-1,TGTGCCAGCAGCCAAGATAAGGCCAGGGGGTTCTCTGGAAACACCATATATTTT,CASSQDKARGFSGNTIYF
NA,NA,TRBJ2-7,TRBV6-1,TGTGCCAGCAGTGAAGGCCCGGGCGCGGTAGTCGAGCAGTACTTC,CASSEGPGAVVEQYF
NA,many,TRBJ1-4,TRBV18,TGTGCCAGCTCACCGACCCAACTTAATGAAAAACTGTTTTTT,CASSPTQLNEKLFF
TRBD1,few,TRBJ1-1,TRBV5-6,TGTGCCAGCAGCTCCCGGGACAGGATGAACACTGAAGCTTTCTTT,CASSSRDRMNTEAFF